This T cell receptor beta chain was identified in a study of blood T cells in healthy people across ages. Primers used in a second PCR of about 7 to 12 cycles were a sample-barcoded 5' primer and a J-beta primer mix. Each CDR3 protein is one row after TCRdb ran MiXCR on the 5' RACE reads. The table shows fewer than 900,000 distinct CDR3 sequences, with about 36% occurring only once. Worth noting for this clonotype: Its target is unknown. One end of the junction varies from germline; a read error may be responsible.

Whole-study results and caveats: The authors considered diversity estimates from one million T cells to be underestimates. Donors of long life had a larger count of naive CD4+ cells and greater diversity than aged donors. Per million T cells, TCR beta diversity dropped roughly linearly as age increased.

The CDR3 is 17 amino acids. The specimen sequenced was blood. This TCR was sampled from a man aged 18-30 years in good health. The chain links TRBV12-3 or TRBV12-4 to TRBJ2-3; 10 bases align to TRBD1. CDR3 residues: CASSLALGQGVTATQYF. The CDR3 DNA reads TGTGCCAGCAGTTTAGCGCTCGGACAGGGGGTCACAGCTACGCAGTATTTT.